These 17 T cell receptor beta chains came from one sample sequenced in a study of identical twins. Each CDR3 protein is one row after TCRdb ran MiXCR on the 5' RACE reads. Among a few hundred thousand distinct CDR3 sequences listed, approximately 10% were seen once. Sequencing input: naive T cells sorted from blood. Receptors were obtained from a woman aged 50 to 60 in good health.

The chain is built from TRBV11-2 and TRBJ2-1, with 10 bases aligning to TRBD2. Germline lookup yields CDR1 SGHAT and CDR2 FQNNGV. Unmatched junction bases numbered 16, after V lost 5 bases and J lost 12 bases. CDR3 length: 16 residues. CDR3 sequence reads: CASSDPLAGVGMGQFF. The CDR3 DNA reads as TGTGCCAGCAGCGATCCCCTAGCGGGAGTTGGGATGGGGCAGTTCTTC.

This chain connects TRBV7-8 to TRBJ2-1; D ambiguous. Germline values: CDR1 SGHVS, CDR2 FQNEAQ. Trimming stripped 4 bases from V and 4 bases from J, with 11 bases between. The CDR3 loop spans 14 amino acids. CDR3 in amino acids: CASSSPRMYNEQFF. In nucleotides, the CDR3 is TGTGCCAGCAGCTCCCCTAGAATGTACAATGAGCAGTTCTTC.

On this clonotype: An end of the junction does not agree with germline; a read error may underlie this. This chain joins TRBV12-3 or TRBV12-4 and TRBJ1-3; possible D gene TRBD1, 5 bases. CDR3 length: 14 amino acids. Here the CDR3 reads CASSSGGEGNTIYF. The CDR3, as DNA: TGTGCCAGCTCAAGTGGGGGAGAAGGAAACACAATATATTTT.

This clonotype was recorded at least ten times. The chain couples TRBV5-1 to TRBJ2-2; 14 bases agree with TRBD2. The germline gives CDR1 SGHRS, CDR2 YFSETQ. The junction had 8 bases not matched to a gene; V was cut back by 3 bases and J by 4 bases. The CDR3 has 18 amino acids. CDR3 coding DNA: TGCGCCAGCAGCTCGCCGGGACTAGCGGGAGTGGGCACCGGGGAGCTGTTTTTT. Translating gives CASSSPGLAGVGTGELFF.

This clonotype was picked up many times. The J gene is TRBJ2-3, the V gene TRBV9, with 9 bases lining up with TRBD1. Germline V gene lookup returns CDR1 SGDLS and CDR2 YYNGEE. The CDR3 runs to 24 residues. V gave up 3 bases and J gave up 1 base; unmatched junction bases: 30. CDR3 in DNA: TGTGCCAGCAGCGCGAGCCGGGACAGGGTATCTCATCTTCCTAGTAAGTTCGGCACAGATACGCAGTATTTT. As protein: CASSASRDRVSHLPSKFGTDTQYF.

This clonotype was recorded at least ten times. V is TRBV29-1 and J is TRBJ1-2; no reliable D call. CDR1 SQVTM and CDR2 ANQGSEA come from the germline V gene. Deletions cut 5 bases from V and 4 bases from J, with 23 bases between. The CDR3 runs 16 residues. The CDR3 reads CSVIDEEPPYLYGYTF. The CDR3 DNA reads TGCAGCGTTATTGATGAAGAACCTCCCTACCTCTATGGCTACACCTTC. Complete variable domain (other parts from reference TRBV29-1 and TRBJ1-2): SAVISQKPSRDICQRGTSLTIQCQVDSQVTMMFWYRQQPGQSLTLIATANQGSEATYESGFVIDKFPISRPNLTFSTLTVSNMSPEDSSIYLCSVIDEEPPYLYGYTFGSGTRLTVV.

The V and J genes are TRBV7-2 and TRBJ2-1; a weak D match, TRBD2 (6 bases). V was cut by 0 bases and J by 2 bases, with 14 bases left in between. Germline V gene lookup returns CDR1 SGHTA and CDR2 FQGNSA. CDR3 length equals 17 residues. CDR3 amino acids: CASSLAIGSGPYNEQFF. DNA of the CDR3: TGTGCCAGCAGCTTAGCGATTGGGAGCGGGCCCTACAATGAGCAGTTCTTC.

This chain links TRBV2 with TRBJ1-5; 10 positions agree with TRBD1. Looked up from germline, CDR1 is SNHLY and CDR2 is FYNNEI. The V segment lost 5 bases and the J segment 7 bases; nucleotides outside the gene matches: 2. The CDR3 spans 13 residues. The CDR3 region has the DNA TGTGCCAGCAGTCAGACAGGGGGCCAGCCCCAGCATTTT. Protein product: CASSQTGGQPQHF. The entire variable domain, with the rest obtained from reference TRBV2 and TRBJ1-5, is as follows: EPEVTQTPSHQVTQMGQEVILRCVPISNHLYFYWYRQILGQKVEFLVSFYNNEISEKSEIFDDQFSVERPDGSNFTLKIRSTKLEDSAMYFCASSQTGGQPQHFGDGTRLSIL.

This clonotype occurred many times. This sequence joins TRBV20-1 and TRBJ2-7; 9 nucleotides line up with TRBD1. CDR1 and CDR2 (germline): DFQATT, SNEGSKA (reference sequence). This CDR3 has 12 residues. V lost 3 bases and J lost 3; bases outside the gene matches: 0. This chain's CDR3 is CSARTGGYEQYF. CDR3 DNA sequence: TGCAGTGCTAGGACAGGGGGCTACGAGCAGTACTTC.

The CDR3, as DNA: TGCGCCAGCAGCCCCCGGACAGGTTCGGGGGAGGGCTACACCTTC. Encoded protein: CASSPRTGSGEGYTF. The V gene is TRBV5-1, the J gene TRBJ1-2, with 7 bases aligning to TRBD1. Losses at the gene ends were 4 bases for V and 8 bases for J; bases not matched to a gene: 14. The CDR3 contains 15 residues. Germline V lookup: CDR1 SGHRS, CDR2 YFSETQ.

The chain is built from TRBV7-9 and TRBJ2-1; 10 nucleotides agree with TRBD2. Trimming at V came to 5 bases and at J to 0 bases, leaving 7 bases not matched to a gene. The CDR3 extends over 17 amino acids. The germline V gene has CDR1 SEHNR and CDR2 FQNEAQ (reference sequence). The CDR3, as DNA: TGTGCCAGCAGCCCTTTTCCTAGCGGGAGCTCCTACAATGAGCAGTTCTTC. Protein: CASSPFPSGSSYNEQFF.

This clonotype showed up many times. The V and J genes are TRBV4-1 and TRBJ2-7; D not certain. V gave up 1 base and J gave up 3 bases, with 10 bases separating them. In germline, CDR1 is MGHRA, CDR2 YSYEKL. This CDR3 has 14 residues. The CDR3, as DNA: TGCGCCAGCAGCCAAGTCGGTGGCAGCTACGAGCAGTACTTC. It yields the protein CASSQVGGSYEQYF.

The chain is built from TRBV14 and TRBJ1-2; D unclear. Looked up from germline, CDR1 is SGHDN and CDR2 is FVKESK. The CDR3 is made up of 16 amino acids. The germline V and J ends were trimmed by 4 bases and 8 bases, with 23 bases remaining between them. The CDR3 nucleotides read TGTGCCAGCAGCCTCTATACCGGGAACCAAAAGGACGGCTACACCTTC. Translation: CASSLYTGNQKDGYTF.

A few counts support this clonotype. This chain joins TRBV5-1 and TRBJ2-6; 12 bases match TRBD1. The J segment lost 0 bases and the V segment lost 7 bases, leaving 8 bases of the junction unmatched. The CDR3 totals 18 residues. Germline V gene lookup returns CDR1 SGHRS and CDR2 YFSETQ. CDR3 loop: CASGTGGVLRSGANVLTF. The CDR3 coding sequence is TGCGCCAGCGGGACAGGGGGCGTTCTCCGCTCTGGGGCCAACGTCCTGACTTTC.

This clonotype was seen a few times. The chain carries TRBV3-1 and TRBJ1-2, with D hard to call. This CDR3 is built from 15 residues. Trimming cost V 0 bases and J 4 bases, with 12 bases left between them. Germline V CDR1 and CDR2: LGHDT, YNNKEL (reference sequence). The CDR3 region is CASSQDVGGPYGYTF. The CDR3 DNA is TGTGCCAGCAGCCAAGATGTTGGAGGACCCTATGGCTACACCTTC.

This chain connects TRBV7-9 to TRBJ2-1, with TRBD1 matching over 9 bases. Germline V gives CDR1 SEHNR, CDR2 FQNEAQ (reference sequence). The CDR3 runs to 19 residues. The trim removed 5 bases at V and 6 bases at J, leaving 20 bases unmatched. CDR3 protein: CASSRIPIRTGTGSNEQFF. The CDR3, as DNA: TGTGCCAGCAGCCGAATTCCGATCCGAACCGGGACAGGGAGCAATGAGCAGTTCTTC.

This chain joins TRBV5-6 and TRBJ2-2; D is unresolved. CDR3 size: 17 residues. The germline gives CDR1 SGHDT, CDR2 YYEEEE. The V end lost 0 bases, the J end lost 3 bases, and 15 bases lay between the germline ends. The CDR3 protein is CASSLAPVVPDTGELFF. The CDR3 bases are TGTGCCAGCAGCTTGGCCCCCGTAGTTCCCGACACCGGGGAGCTGTTTTTT.